These 10 T cell receptor beta chains were all obtained from the same sample, sequenced in a study of spatial heterogeneity in lung cancer. Using its own MiXCR run on the 5' RACE reads, TCRdb lists one record per CDR3 protein. In the table there are about 33,000 distinct CDR3 sequences, under 11% of which are singletons. As for time point: blood at routine non-recurrence follow-up after resection. The sample in question was PBMCs, obtained at follow-up. The receptors derive from a female donor with early-stage non-small cell lung cancer.

This clonotype has a count of ten or more. This chain links TRBV9 with TRBJ2-7; D is undetermined. The V end was cut by 3 bases, the J end by 5 bases, with 9 bases between. The CDR3 extends over 12 amino acids. Germline V CDR1 and CDR2: SGDLS, YYNGEE. The CDR3: CASSGPRHEQYF. DNA of the CDR3: TGTGCCAGCAGCGGGCCCAGGCACGAGCAGTACTTC. The complete variable domain, with remaining parts taken from reference TRBV9 and TRBJ2-7, reads DSGVTQTPKHLITATGQRVTLRCSPRSGDLSVYWYQQSLDQGLQFLIQYYNGEERAKGNILERFSAQQFPDLHSELNLSSLELGDSALYFCASSGPRHEQYFGPGTRLTVT.

In this sample, this clonotype turned up many times. The chain employs TRBV12-3 or TRBV12-4 and TRBJ2-5, with D maybe TRBD2 (6 bases). This CDR3 has 14 amino acids. CDR3 DNA: TGTGCGACCTCCCCTGGGGGGTTTGGAGAGACCCAGTACTTC. The encoded protein is CATSPGGFGETQYF.

This clonotype was seen many times. The chain recombines TRBV12-3 or TRBV12-4 with TRBJ2-3, with unresolved D. Trimming pared 6 bases from V and 1 base from J, leaving 11 bases between. CDR3 length: 14 amino acids. The CDR3 protein is CASSTRVGTDTQYF. The CDR3 DNA is TGTGCCAGCAGCACCAGAGTCGGCACAGATACGCAGTATTTT.

A few counts support this clonotype. The chain carries TRBV5-1 and TRBJ2-7, with D perhaps matching TRBD1 (5 bases). The CDR3 is 14 amino acids. The germline CDR1 and CDR2 sequences are SGHRS and YFSETQ. The V and J ends lost 0 bases and 2 bases respectively, with 9 bases between them. DNA for the CDR3: TGCGCCAGCAGCTTGGGACAGCCAACCTACGAGCAGTACTTC. Residues: CASSLGQPTYEQYF.

Only a few counts were recorded for this clonotype. This rearrangement joins TRBV5-1 to TRBJ2-7; weak D call: TRBD2 (6 bases). The CDR3 contains 15 residues. Trimming cost V 4 bases and J 0 bases, with 14 bases left between them. Germline loops: CDR1 SGHRS, CDR2 YFSETQ. The DNA of the CDR3 is TGCGCCAGCAGCCCCGGGACTCTTAGCTCCTACGAGCAGTACTTC. Its protein is CASSPGTLSSYEQYF.

This clonotype was recorded at least ten times. The junction departs from the called germline gene at one end, perhaps through a read error. This chain links TRBV29-1 with TRBJ2-3, with D perhaps matching TRBD1 or TRBD2 (5 bases each). The germline gives CDR1 SQVTM, CDR2 ANQGSEA. The CDR3 extends over 15 amino acids. CDR3 protein: CSVEGLGTHTDTQYF. The CDR3 DNA reads TGCAGCGTCGAAGGGTTAGGGACCCACACAGATACGCAGTATTTT.

Remarks on this clonotype: This may be a read error, as it is one base from a much larger clone. J is TRBJ2-3 and V is TRBV27; D remains ambiguous. Germline CDR1 MNHEY, CDR2 SMNVEV (reference sequence). There are 15 residues in the CDR3. V gave up 5 bases and J gave up 2 bases, with 14 bases separating them. In DNA form, the CDR3 reads TGTGCCAGCAGTCGGACCGATACCCTCACAGATACGCAGTATTTT. Protein product: CASSRTDTLTDTQYF.

The chain is built from TRBV28 and TRBJ1-2, with D perhaps matching TRBD1 (6 bases). The CDR3 contains 15 residues. The germline gives CDR1 MDHEN, CDR2 SYDVKM. Between the trimmed V and J ends, which lost 5 bases and 2 bases, there was a span of 15 bases. The CDR3 here is CASSPGGRGNYGYTF. The CDR3, as DNA: TGTGCCAGCAGTCCAGGAGGCAGGGGAAACTATGGCTACACCTTC.

With regard to this clonotype: The conserved phenylalanine or tryptophan normally closing the CDR3 is absent here, so this likely arose from a read error. The chain uses TRBV5-6 and TRBJ2-7, with D perhaps TRBD1 (6 bases). Germline CDR1 and CDR2: SGHDT and YYEEEE. V was cut by 5 bases and J by 3 bases, with 15 bases left in between. The CDR3 sequence is 14 residues long. The CDR3 DNA is TGTGCCAGCAGATCCGGACAGCTGGACTACGAGCAGTACTCC. This translates into CASRSGQLDYEQYS.

A note on this clonotype: Possible read error: a much larger clone is one base away. The rearrangement links TRBV29-1 to TRBJ1-2; D ambiguous. The CDR3 runs 13 residues. The germline V gene encodes CDR1 SQVTM and CDR2 ANQGSEA. V shed 0 bases and J shed 8 bases, with 13 bases lying between them. The CDR3 sequence is CSVEEHGGYGYTF. In DNA form, the CDR3 reads TGCAGCGTTGAAGAACACGGAGGGTACGGCTACACCTTC.